This TCR beta chain derives from a study of T cell changes during pregnancy in multiple sclerosis. Some clones are missing from TCRdb's copy, which holds only in-frame ones; the method was immunoSEQ multiplex PCR. The data contain some 47,000 clones, 95% to 97% of them seen just once; the ten biggest clones take up 0.89%. Germline lookup yields CDR1 SGHVS and CDR2 FNYEAQ. Trimming shortened V by 4 bases and J by 6 bases, and 12 bases separated the two germline ends. There are 14 residues in the CDR3. Sequenced material: peripheral blood, taken in the second trimester of pregnancy. The V and J genes are TRBV7-6 and TRBJ2-2, with D unresolved. This clonotype originated in a female donor with multiple sclerosis, enrolled in a pregnancy study. The CDR3 loop is CASSSVIQSGELFF. The CDR3, as DNA: TGTGCCAGCAGCTCCGTAATACAGTCCGGGGAGCTGTTTTTT.